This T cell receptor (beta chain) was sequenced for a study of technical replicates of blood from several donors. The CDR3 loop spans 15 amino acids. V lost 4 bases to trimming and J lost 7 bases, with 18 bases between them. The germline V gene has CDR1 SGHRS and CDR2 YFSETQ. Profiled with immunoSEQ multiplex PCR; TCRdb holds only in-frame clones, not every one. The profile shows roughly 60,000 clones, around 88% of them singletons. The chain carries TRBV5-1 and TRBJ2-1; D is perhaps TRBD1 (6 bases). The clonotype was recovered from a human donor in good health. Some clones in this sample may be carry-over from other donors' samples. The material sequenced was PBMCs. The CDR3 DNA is TGCGCCAGCAGCATATGGGGGTCAGGGGTGAATGAGCAGTTCTTC. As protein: CASSIWGSGVNEQFF. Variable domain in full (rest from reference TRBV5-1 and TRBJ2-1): KAGVTQTPRYLIKTRGQQVTLSCSPISGHRSVSWYQQTPGQGLQFLFEYFSETQRNKGNFPGRFSGRQFSNSRSEMNVSTLELGDSALYLCASSIWGSGVNEQFFGPGTRLTVL.